This TCR beta chain comes out of a study of cytomegalovirus exposure and HLA in healthy donors. PCR primers comprised 60 Vbeta and 13 Jbeta primers. Sequencing used immunoSEQ multiplex PCR; TCRdb keeps in-frame clones, though not all of them. The sample consists of under 150,000 clones, 83% of them appearing once. This clone was detected only a few times. No antigen is known for it. General study points: Indistinguishability led to the exclusion of some V segments, TRBV6-2 and TRBV6-3 included.

Looked up from germline, CDR1 is LGHNT and CDR2 is FRNRAP. The CDR3 has 18 residues. J gave up 0 bases and V 0 bases, and 7 bases lay outside the gene matches. Sequenced material: PBMCs. The receptor's source is a girl aged 2-9 years in good health and CMV-seronegative. The chain combines TRBV12-5 with TRBJ1-1; 10 bases map to TRBD1. The DNA of the CDR3 is TGTGCTAGTGGTTTGGTACGGTGGGACAGGGGCCTGAACACTGAAGCTTTCTTT. It translates to CASGLVRWDRGLNTEAFF. Looking up the rest from reference TRBV12-5 and TRBJ1-1 gives the full variable domain: DARVTQTPRHKVTEMGQEVTMRCQPILGHNTVFWYRQTMMQGLELLAYFRNRAPLDDSGMPKDRFSAEMPDATLATLKIQPSEPRDSAVYFCASGLVRWDRGLNTEAFFGQGTRLTVV.